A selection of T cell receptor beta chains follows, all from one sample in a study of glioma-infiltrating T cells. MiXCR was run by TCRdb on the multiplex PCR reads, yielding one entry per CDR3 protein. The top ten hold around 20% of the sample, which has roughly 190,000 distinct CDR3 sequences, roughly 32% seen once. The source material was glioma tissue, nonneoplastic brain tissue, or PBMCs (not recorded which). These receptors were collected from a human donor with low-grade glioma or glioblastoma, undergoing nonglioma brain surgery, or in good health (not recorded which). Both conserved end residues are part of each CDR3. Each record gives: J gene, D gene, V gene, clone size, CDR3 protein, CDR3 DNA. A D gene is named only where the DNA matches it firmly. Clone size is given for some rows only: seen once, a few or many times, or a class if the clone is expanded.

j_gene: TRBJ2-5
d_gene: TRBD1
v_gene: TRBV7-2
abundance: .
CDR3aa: CASTPGGGNLETQYF
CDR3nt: TGTGCCAGCACCCCAGGGGGCGGAAATTTAGAGACCCAGTACTTC

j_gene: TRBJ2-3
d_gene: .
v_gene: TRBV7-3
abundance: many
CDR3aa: CASSLYPRTDTQYF
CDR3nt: TGTGCCAGCAGCTTATATCCTCGCACAGATACGCAGTATTTT

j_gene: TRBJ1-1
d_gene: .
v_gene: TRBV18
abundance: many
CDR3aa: CASSPLGRDTEAFF
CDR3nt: TGTGCCAGCTCACCACTAGGTCGGGACACTGAAGCTTTCTTT

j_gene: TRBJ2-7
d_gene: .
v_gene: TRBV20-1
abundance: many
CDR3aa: CSAATGTDEQYF
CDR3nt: TGCAGTGCGGCGACCGGGACGGACGAGCAGTACTTC

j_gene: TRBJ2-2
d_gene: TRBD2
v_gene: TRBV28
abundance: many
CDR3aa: CASSLILAGVSTGELFF
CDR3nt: TGTGCCAGCAGTTTAATCCTAGCGGGAGTTTCCACCGGGGAGCTGTTTTTT

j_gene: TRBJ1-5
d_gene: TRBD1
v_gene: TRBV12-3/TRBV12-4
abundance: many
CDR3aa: CASSGGQYNQPQHF
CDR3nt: TGTGCCAGCAGTGGGGGACAGTACAATCAGCCCCAGCATTTT

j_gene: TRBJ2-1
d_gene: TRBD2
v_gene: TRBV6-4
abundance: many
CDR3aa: CASSDSLLAGVNEQFF
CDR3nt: TGTGCCAGCAGTGACTCGTTACTAGCGGGAGTCAATGAGCAGTTCTTC

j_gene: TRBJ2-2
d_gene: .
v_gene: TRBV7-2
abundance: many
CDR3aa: CASSLGVAVAGELFF
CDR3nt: TGTGCCAGCAGCTTAGGGGTTGCTGTTGCCGGGGAGCTGTTTTTT

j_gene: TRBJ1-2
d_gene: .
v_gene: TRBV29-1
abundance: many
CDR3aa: CSVGQRANYGYTF
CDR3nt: TGCAGCGTTGGTCAGCGAGCTAACTATGGCTACACCTTC

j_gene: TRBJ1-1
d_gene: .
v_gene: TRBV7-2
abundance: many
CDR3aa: CASSLEYGARTEAFF
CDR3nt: TGTGCCAGCAGCTTAGAATATGGGGCGCGCACTGAAGCTTTCTTT

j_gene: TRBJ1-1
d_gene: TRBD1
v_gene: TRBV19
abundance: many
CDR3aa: CASMDRLNTEAFF
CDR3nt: TGTGCCAGTATGGACAGGCTGAACACTGAAGCTTTCTTT

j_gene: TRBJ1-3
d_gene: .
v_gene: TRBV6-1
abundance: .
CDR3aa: CASSVQQNAIYF
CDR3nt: TGTGCCAGCAGTGTACAGCAGAACGCCATATATTTT

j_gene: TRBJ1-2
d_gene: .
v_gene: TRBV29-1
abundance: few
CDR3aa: CSVAPARAYGYTF
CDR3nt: TGCAGCGTTGCCCCCGCCAGGGCCTATGGCTACACCTTC

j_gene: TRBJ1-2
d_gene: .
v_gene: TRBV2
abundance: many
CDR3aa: CASSPNRVNYGYTF
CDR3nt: TGTGCCAGCAGTCCTAACAGGGTTAACTATGGCTACACCTTC

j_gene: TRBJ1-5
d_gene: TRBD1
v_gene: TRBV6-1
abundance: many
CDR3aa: CASSEYVPGTASNQPQHF
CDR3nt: TGTGCCAGCAGTGAATACGTTCCCGGGACAGCGAGCAATCAGCCCCAGCATTTT

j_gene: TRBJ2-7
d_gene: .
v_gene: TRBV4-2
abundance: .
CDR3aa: CASSHQIFGLYEQYF
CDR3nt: TGTGCCAGCAGCCATCAAATATTCGGACTGTACGAGCAGTACTTC

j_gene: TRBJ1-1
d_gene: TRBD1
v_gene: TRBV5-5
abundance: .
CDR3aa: CASSSAGGTEAFF
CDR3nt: TGTGCCAGCAGCTCGGCAGGGGGCACTGAAGCTTTCTTT

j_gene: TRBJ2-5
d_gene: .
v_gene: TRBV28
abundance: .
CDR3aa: CARGRYQETKYF
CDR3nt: TGTGCCAGAGGCAGGTACCAAGAGACCAAGTACTTC

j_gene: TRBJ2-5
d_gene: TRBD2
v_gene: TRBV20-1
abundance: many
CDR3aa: CSAPPGLAAETQYF
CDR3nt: TGCAGTGCGCCTCCGGGACTAGCGGCAGAGACCCAGTACTTC

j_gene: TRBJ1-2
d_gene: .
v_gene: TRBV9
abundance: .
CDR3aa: CASSVGDIQRDGYTF
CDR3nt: TGTGCCAGCAGCGTAGGGGACATTCAGAGAGACGGCTACACCTTC

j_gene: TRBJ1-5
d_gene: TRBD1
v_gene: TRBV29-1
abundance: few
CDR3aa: CSAGQGKDQPQHF
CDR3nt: TGCAGCGCCGGACAGGGTAAGGATCAGCCCCAGCATTTT

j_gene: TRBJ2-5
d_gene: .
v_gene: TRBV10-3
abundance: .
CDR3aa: CAISEPTRETQYF
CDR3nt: TGTGCCATCAGTGAGCCGACTAGAGAGACCCAGTACTTC

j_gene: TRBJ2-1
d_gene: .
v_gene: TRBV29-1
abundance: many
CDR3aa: CSVGRSNYNEQFF
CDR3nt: TGCAGCGTTGGCCGGAGCAACTACAATGAGCAGTTCTTC

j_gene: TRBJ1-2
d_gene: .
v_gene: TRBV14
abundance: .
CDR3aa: CASVQDQDYGYTF
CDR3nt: TGTGCCAGCGTCCAAGATCAGGACTATGGCTACACCTTC

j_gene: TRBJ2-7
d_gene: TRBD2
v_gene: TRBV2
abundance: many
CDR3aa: CASTPGTSSYEQYF
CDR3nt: TGTGCCAGCACCCCCGGGACTAGCAGCTACGAGCAGTACTTC

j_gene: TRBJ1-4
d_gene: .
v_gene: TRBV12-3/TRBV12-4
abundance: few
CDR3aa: CASSDPRGRGREKLFF
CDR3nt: TGTGCCAGCAGTGACCCTCGTGGGAGGGGAAGGGAAAAACTGTTTTTT

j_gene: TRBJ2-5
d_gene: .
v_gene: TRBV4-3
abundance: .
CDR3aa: CASSQDLAGETQYF
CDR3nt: TGCGCCAGCAGCCAAGATCTGGCGGGAGAGACCCAGTACTTC

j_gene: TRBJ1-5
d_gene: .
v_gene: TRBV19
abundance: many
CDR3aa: CASSPRGSNQPQHF
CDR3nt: TGTGCCAGTAGTCCCAGGGGAAGCAATCAGCCCCAGCATTTT

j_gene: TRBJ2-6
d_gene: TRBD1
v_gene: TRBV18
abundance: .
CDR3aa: CASSPTGGAAVLTF
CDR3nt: TGTGCCAGCTCACCAACAGGGGGCGCGGCCGTCCTGACTTTC

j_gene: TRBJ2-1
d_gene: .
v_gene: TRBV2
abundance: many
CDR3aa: CASRLFGTLRNNEQFF
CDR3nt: TGTGCCAGCAGGCTATTCGGGACACTACGCAACAATGAGCAGTTCTTC

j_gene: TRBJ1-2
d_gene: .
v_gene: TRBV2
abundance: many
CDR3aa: CASSVWISYGYTF
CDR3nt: TGTGCCAGCAGTGTTTGGATCTCCTATGGCTACACCTTC

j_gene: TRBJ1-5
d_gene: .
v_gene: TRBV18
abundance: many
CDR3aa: CASSPFRVGMGNQPQHF
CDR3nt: TGTGCCAGCTCACCATTCAGGGTAGGTATGGGCAATCAGCCCCAGCATTTT

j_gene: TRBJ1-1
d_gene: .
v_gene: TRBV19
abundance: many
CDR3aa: CASSIEGRQTEAFF
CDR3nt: TGTGCCAGTAGTATAGAGGGGAGGCAAACTGAAGCTTTCTTT

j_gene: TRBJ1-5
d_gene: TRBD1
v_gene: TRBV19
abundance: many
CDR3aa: CASRQGEQPQHF
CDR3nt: TGTGCCAGTAGGCAGGGGGAGCAGCCCCAGCATTTT

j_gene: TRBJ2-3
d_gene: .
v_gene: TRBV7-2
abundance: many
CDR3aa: CASSLGRGSSTDTQYF
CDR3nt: TGTGCCAGCAGCTTAGGCAGGGGATCTAGCACAGATACGCAGTATTTT

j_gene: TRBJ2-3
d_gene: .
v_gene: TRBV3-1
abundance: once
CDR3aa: CASSQVGAYGGLTDKQYF
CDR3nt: TGTGCCAGCAGCCAAGTCGGGGCCTACGGAGGGCTCACAGATAAGCAGTATTTT

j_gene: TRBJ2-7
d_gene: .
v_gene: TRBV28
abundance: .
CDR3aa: CASSLLVEQYF
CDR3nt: TGCGCCAGCAGTTTATTGGTCGAGCAGTACTTC

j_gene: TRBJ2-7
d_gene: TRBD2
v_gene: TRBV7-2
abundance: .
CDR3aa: CASSLARLAVNEQYF
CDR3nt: TGTGCCAGCAGCTTAGCGCGGCTAGCGGTCAACGAGCAGTACTTC

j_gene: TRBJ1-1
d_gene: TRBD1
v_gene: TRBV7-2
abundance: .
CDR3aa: CASSTNRGRTEAFF
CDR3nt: TGTGCCAGCAGCACAAACAGGGGGCGGACTGAAGCTTTCTTT

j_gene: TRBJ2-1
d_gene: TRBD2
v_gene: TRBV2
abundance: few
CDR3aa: CASSDTSGLYNEQFF
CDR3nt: TGTGCCAGCAGTGACACTAGCGGCCTCTACAATGAGCAGTTCTTC

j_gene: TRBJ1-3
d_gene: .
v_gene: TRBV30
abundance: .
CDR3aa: CASGREAGNTIYF
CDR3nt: TGTGCCTCGGGAAGGGAAGCTGGAAACACCATATATTTT

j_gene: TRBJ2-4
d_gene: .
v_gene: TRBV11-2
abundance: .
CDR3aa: CASSLGTTKNIQYF
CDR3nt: TGTGCCAGCAGCTTAGGGACTACCAAAAACATTCAGTACTTC

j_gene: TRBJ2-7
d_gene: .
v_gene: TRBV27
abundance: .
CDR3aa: CASSLPTAPTYEQYF
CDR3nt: TGTGCCAGCAGTTTGCCCACCGCGCCCACCTACGAGCAGTACTTC

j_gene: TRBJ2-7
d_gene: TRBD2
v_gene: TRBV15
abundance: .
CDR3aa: CATSREVPVVAGHYERYF
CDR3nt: TGTGCCACCAGCAGAGAGGTACCGGTGGTAGCGGGACACTACGAGAGGTACTTC

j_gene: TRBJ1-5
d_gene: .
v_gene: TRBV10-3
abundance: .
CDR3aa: CAIKSSGDQPQHF
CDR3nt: TGTGCCATCAAAAGTTCAGGGGATCAGCCCCAGCATTTT

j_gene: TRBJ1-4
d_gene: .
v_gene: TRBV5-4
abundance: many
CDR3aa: CAVRTEATNEKLFF
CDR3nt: TGTGCCGTGCGGACCGAAGCAACTAATGAAAAACTGTTTTTT

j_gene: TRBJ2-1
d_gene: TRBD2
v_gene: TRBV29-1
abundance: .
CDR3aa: CSVQAGELYNEQFF
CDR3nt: TGCAGCGTTCAAGCGGGAGAGCTATACAATGAGCAGTTCTTC

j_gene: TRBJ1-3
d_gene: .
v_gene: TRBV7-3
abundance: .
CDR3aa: CASSRIGGGSGNTIYF
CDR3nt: TGTGCCAGCAGCCGCATAGGGGGGGGCTCTGGAAACACCATATATTTT

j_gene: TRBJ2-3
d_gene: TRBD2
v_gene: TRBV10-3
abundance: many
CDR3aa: CAISDPSGATDTQYF
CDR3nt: TGTGCCATCAGTGACCCTAGCGGGGCCACAGATACGCAGTATTTT

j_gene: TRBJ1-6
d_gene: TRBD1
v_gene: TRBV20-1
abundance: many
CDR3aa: CSAREPPRTGSSYNSPLHF
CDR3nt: TGCAGTGCTAGAGAACCCCCCCGGACAGGGAGCTCCTATAATTCACCCCTCCACTTT

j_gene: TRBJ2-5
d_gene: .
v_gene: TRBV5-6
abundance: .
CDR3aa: CASSLESYQETQYF
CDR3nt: TGTGCCAGCAGCTTGGAGTCGTACCAAGAGACCCAGTACTTC

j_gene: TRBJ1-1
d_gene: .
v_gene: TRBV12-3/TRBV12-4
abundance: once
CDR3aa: CASSGTVRDTEAFF
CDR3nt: TGTGCCAGCAGTGGAACCGTCCGGGACACTGAAGCTTTCTTT